This T cell receptor (beta chain) was identified during a study of T-cell reconstitution after alpha-beta-depleted transplantation in children. Study conclusions and caveats: Several hundred expanded graft clones reportedly were the source of alpha-beta T cells about two months after transplant. Surviving recipient T cells and thymic progenitors produced the high day-60 TCRbeta diversity seen in some patients. Newly generated T cells supplied most T-cell counts and diversity one year post-transplant.

The table lists this clonotype with many counts. Its target is not known. There are 16 residues in the CDR3. With V trimmed by 4 bases and J by 4 bases, 8 bases remained unmatched. Germline lookup yields CDR1 MNHEY and CDR2 SMNVEV (reference sequence). Library preparation (for TCRbeta) was performed with unique molecular identifiers. TCRdb fed the PCR reads into MiXCR, producing one record per CDR3 protein. The sample lists hundreds of thousands of distinct CDR3 sequences, less than 9% occurring once. The sample was PBMCs, mostly from graft donor cells, taken 180 days after TCRalphabeta/CD19-depleted stem cell transplant. This clonotype was sampled from a male patient under 18 who had a stem cell transplant for acute lymphoblastic leukemia, so the T cells may come from the graft donor. This chain links TRBV27 with TRBJ2-1, with 9 bases aligning to TRBD1. CDR3 in amino acids: CASSYTGTGLYNEQFF. DNA for the CDR3: TGTGCCAGCAGTTACACCGGGACAGGGCTTTACAATGAGCAGTTCTTC.